The present TCR beta chain was sequenced within a study of cytotoxic CD8 clonotypes in ibrutinib-treated CLL. Here immunoSEQ multiplex PCR was the method, and the copy in TCRdb shows in-frame clones only, minus some. The sample includes over 110,000 clones, 85% to 95% of them seen just once. From germline, CDR1 is SGHAT and CDR2 FQNNGV. The V end was cut by 0 bases, the J end by 1 base, with 9 bases between. CDR3 size: 16 residues. Sample: PBMCs, taken after 12 months of ibrutinib treatment. The source of this sequence is a human donor with chronic lymphocytic leukemia. The chain couples TRBV11-2 to TRBJ2-2; D is unclear. The CDR3 DNA reads as TGTGCCAGCAGCTTAGAAGGGTTTCTGAACACCGGGGAGCTGTTTTTT. This codes for CASSLEGFLNTGELFF.